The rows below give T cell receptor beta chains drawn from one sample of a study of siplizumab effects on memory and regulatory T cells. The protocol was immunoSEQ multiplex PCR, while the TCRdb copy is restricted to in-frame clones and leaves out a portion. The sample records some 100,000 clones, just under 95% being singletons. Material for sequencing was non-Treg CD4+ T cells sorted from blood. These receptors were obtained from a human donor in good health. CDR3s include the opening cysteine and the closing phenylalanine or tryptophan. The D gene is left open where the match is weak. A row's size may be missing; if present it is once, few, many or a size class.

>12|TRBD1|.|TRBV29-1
CSVKTGDYEQYF
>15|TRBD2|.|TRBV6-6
CASRPTSGSYNEQFF
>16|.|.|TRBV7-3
CASSSSSLQGYNEQFF
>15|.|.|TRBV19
CASRRTGRRNTEAFF
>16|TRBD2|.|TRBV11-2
CASSQWTSGRVGEQFF
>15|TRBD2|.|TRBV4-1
CASSPPGTREETQYF
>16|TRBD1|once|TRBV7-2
CASSLYPSRGRDGYTF
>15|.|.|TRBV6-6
CASSSSVWGKYEQYF
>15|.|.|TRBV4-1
CASSQEGLFNEKLFF
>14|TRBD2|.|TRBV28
CASTNPSGSYEQYF
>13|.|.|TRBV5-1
CASSLGANTEAFF
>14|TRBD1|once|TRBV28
CASRSGTANEKLFF
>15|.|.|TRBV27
CASSLQGRATDTQYF
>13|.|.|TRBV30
CAWSPSRFYGYTF
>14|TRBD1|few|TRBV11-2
CASRNPRGRVGYTF
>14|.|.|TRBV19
CASTRFDSNTEAFF
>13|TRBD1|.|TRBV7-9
CASSRQGMGEAFF